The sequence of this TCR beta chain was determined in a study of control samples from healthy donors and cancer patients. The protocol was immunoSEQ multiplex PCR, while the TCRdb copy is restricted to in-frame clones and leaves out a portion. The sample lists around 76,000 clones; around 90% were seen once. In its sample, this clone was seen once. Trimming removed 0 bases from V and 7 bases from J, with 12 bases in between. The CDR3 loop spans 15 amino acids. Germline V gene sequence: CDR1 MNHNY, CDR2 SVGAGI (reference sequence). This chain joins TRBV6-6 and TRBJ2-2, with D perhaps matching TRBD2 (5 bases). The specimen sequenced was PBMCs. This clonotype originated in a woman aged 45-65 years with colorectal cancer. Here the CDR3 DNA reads TGTGCCAGCAGTTACTCGAATCGGGGTGGCGGGGAGCTGTTTTTT. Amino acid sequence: CASSYSNRGGGELFF.